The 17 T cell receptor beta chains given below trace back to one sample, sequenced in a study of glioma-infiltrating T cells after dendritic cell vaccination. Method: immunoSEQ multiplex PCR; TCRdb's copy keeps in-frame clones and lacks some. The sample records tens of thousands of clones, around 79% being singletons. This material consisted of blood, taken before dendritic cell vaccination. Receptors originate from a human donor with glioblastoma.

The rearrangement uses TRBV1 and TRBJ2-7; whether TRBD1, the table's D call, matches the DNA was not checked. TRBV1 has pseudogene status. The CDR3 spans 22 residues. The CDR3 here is CTSSQDFTWTGRTKRGDYEQYV. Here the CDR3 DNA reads TGCACCAGCAGCCAAGATTTTACATGGACAGGGAGAACCAAACGGGGGGACTACGAGCAGTACGTC.

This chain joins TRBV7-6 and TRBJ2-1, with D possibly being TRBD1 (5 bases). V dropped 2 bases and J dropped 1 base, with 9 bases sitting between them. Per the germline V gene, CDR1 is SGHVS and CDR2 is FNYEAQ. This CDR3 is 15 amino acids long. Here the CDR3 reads CASSLFPGSYNEQFF. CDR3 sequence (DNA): TGTGCCAGCAGCTTATTCCCAGGGTCCTACAATGAGCAGTTCTTC.

CDR3 sequence (DNA): TGTGCCAGCAGCTTAATTCCCCCACGTTTTGCGGGAGGCACCGGGGAGCTGTTTTTT. This encodes CASSLIPPRFAGGTGELFF. This sequence joins TRBV7-3 and TRBJ2-2; 8 nucleotides align to TRBD2. The length of the CDR3 is 19 residues. V trimming: 1 base; J trimming: 4 bases; junction bases outside the gene matches: 14. Germline CDR1 and CDR2: SGHTA and FQGTGA.

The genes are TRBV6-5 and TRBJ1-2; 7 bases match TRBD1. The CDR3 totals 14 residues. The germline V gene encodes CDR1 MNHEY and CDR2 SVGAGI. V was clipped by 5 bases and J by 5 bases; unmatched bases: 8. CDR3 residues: CASSVAQGRYGYTF. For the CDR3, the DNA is TGTGCCAGCAGTGTCGCACAGGGGAGGTATGGCTACACCTTC.

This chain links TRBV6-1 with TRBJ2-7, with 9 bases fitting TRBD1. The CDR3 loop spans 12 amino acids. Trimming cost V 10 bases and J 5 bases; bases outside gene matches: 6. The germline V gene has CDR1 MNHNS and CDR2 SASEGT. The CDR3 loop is CATGTGRNEQYF. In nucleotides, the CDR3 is TGTGCCACCGGGACAGGGAGAAACGAGCAGTACTTC.

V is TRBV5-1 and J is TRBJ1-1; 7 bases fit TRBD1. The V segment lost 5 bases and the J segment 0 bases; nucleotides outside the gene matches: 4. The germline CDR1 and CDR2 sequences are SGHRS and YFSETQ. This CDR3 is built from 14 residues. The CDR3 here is CASSWDSMNTEAFF. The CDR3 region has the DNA TGCGCCAGCAGTTGGGACAGTATGAACACTGAAGCTTTCTTT.

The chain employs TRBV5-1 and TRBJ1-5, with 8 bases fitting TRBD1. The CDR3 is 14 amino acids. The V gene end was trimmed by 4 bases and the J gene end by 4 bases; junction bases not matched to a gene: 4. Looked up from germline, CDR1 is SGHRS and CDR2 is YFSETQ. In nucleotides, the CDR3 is TGCGCCAGCAGCGCCACAGGGGGGAATCAGCCCCAGCATTTT. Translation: CASSATGGNQPQHF.

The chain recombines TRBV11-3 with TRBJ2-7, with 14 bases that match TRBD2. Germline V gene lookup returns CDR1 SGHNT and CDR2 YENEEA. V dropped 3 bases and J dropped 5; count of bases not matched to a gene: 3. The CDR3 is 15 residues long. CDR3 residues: CASSFGTSGGNEQYF. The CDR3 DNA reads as TGTGCCAGCAGCTTCGGGACTAGCGGGGGTAACGAGCAGTACTTC.

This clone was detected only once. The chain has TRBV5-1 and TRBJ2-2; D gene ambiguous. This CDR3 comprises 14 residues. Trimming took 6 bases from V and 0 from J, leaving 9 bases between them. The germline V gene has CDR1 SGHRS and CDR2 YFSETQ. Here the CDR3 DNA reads TGCGCCAGCACGACACAAACGAACACCGGGGAGCTGTTTTTT. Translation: CASTTQTNTGELFF.

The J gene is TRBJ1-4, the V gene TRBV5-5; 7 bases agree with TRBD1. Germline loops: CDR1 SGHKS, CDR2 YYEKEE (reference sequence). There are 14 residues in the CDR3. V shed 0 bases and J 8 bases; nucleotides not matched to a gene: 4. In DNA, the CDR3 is TGTGCCAGCAGCTTGGACCTGACAGGGGAAAAACTGTTTTTT. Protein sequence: CASSLDLTGEKLFF.

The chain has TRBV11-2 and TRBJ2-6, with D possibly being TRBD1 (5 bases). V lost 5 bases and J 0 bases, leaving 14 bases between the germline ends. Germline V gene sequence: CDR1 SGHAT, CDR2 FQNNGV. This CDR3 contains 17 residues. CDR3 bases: TGTGCCAGCAGCACACACCTCAGGGACTCTGGGGCCAACGTCCTGACTTTC. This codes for CASSTHLRDSGANVLTF.

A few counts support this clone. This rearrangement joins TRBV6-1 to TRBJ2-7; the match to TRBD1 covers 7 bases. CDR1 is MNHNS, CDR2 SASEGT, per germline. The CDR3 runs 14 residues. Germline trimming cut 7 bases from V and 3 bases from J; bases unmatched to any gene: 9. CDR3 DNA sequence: TGTGCCAGCACACAGGGGACGCGCTTCTACGAGCAGTACTTC. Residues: CASTQGTRFYEQYF.

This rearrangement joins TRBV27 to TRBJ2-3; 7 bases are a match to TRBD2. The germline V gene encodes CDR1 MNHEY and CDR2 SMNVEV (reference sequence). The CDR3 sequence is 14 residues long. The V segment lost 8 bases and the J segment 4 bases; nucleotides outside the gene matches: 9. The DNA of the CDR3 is TGTGCCAGCTTGAGGACTAGTCTTCCAGATACGCAGTATTTT. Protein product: CASLRTSLPDTQYF.

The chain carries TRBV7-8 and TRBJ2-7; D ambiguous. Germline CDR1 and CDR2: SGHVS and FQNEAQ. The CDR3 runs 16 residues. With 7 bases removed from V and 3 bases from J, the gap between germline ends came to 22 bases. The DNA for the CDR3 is TGTGCCAGCACCTCGAGTTGGCGGAACAACAACTACGAGCAGTACTTC. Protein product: CASTSSWRNNNYEQYF.

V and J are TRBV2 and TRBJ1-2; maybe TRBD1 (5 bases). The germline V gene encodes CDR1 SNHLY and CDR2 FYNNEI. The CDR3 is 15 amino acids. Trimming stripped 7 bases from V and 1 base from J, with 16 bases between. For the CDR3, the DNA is TGTGCCAGCATGCCGGACACTTTTTATAACTATGGCTACACCTTC. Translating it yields CASMPDTFYNYGYTF.

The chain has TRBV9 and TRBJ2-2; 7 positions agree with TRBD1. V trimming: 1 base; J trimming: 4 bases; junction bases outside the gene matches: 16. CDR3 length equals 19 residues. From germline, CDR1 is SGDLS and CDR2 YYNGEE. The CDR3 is CASSVSTVPGQTGTGELFF. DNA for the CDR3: TGTGCCAGCAGCGTAAGTACGGTCCCGGGACAGACTGGCACCGGGGAGCTGTTTTTT.

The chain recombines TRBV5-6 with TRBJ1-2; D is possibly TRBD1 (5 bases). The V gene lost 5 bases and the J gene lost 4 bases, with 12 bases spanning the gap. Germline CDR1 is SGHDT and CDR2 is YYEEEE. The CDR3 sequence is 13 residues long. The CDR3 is CASRFDRTYGYTF. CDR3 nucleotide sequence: TGTGCCAGCAGATTTGACAGAACCTATGGCTACACCTTC.